This T cell receptor beta chain was sequenced during a study of blood T cell repertoires in COVID-19. The data were produced by immunoSEQ multiplex PCR, yet TCRdb's version contains in-frame clones alone and is incomplete. The sample includes approximately 24,000 clones, about 90% of them seen just once. The receptor comes from a human donor with active COVID-19. The donor label of this sample is uncertain. The sequenced sample was peripheral blood.

DNA for the CDR3: TGTGCCACCCAAGTTGGGGGGGGCAGGGATGAGCAGTTCTTC. This translates into CATQVGGGRDEQFF. The chain recombines TRBV7-9 with TRBJ2-1; D possibly corresponds to TRBD2 (7 bases). The CDR3 loop spans 14 amino acids. V lost 10 bases and J 8 bases, leaving 21 bases between the germline ends. In germline, CDR1 is SEHNR, CDR2 FQNEAQ (reference sequence).